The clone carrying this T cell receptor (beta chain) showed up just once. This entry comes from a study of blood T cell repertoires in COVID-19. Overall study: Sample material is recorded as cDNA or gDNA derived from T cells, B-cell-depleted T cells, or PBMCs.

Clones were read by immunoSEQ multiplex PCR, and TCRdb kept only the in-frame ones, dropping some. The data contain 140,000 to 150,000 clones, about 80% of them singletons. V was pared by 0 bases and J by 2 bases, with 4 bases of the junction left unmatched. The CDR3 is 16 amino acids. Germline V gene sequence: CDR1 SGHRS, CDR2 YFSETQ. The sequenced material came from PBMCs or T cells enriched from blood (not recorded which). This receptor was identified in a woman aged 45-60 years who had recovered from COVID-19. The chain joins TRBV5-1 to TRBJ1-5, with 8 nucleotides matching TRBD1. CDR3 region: CASSLEAGQGNQPQHF. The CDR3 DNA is TGCGCCAGCAGCTTGGAGGCGGGACAGGGCAATCAGCCCCAGCATTTT.